The rows below give T cell receptor beta chains drawn from one sample of a study of cytomegalovirus exposure and HLA in healthy donors. Data came from immunoSEQ multiplex PCR; TCRdb stores just in-frame clones and leaves some out. The table records tens of thousands of clones, approximately 96% of them present only once. Sequencing was done on a sample of PBMCs. The receptor set was obtained from a man younger than 30 in good health and CMV-seronegative. The CDR3 runs from the conserved cysteine through the conserved F or W. The order of the fields is J gene, clone size, D gene, CDR3 length, V gene, CDR3 protein, CDR3 DNA. The D gene is left open where the match is weak. A row's size may be missing; if present it is once, few, many or a size class.

J: TRBJ2-3
size: once
D: NA
length: 14
V: TRBV21-1
CDR3: CASSKAPGRPTQYF
DNA: TGTGCCAGCAGCAAAGCGCCGGGGAGACCTACGCAGTATTTT

J: TRBJ2-1
size: once
D: NA
length: 14
V: TRBV7-2
CDR3: CASSLTTASDEQFF
DNA: TGTGCCAGCAGCCTAACTACGGCCTCGGATGAGCAGTTCTTC

J: TRBJ2-1
size: once
D: TRBD1
length: 15
V: TRBV6-5
CDR3: CASSLDRGRYNEQFF
DNA: TGTGCCAGCAGTTTAGACAGGGGGCGGTACAATGAGCAGTTCTTC

J: TRBJ2-1
size: NA
D: NA
length: 10
V: TRBV9
CDR3: CASSPGEQFF
DNA: TGTGCCAGCAGCCCAGGTGAGCAGTTCTTC

J: TRBJ2-7
size: NA
D: NA
length: 15
V: TRBV19
CDR3: CATTPPGHPIYEQYF
DNA: TGTGCCACAACTCCGCCGGGACACCCAATCTACGAGCAGTACTTC

J: TRBJ2-7
size: once
D: NA
length: 16
V: TRBV28
CDR3: CASSLFFGGAAYEQYF
DNA: TGTGCCAGCAGTTTATTTTTTGGCGGGGCAGCCTACGAGCAGTACTTC

J: TRBJ2-6
size: NA
D: TRBD1
length: 16
V: TRBV25-1
CDR3: CASTPRGQMGANVLTF
DNA: TGTGCCAGCACGCCCCGGGGACAGATGGGGGCCAACGTCCTGACTTTC

J: TRBJ2-3
size: NA
D: TRBD1
length: 14
V: TRBV29-1
CDR3: CSVAETGGPDTQYF
DNA: TGCAGCGTTGCCGAGACAGGGGGCCCAGATACGCAGTATTTT

J: TRBJ2-3
size: NA
D: NA
length: 12
V: TRBV29-1
CDR3: CSVGRGTDTQYF
DNA: TGCAGCGTGGGCCGGGGGACCGATACGCAGTATTTT

J: TRBJ2-7
size: NA
D: NA
length: 13
V: TRBV29-1
CDR3: CSVESSQAYEQYF
DNA: TGCAGCGTTGAATCTAGCCAAGCCTACGAGCAGTACTTC

J: TRBJ2-7
size: NA
D: NA
length: 18
V: TRBV5-1
CDR3: CASSKGFFSGVNTYEQYF
DNA: TGCGCCAGCTCTAAGGGTTTTTTTTCAGGGGTGAACACCTACGAGCAGTACTTC

J: TRBJ2-1
size: NA
D: TRBD2
length: 12
V: TRBV5-1
CDR3: CASRAGEIRRFF
DNA: TGCGCCAGCAGGGCGGGGGAGATTAGGAGGTTCTTC

J: TRBJ2-1
size: NA
D: TRBD2
length: 18
V: TRBV27
CDR3: CASSPGLAGGPKIHEQFF
DNA: TGTGCCAGCAGTCCGGGACTAGCGGGAGGGCCTAAGATTCATGAGCAGTTCTTC

J: TRBJ2-1
size: NA
D: TRBD2
length: 16
V: TRBV5-1
CDR3: CASSQLAGHHGDEQFF
DNA: TGCGCCAGCTCTCAATTAGCGGGCCACCACGGCGATGAGCAGTTCTTC